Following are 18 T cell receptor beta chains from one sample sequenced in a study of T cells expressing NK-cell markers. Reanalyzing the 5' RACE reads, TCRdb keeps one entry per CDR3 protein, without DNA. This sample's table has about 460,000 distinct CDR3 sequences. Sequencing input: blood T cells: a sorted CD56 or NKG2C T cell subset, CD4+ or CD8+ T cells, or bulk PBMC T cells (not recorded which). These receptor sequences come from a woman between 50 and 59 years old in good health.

The CDR3 spells CSARGGQHSGNTIYF. The chain joins TRBV20-1 to TRBJ1-3. The CDR3 is made up of 15 amino acids. From germline, CDR1 is DFQATT and CDR2 SNEGSKA (reference sequence).

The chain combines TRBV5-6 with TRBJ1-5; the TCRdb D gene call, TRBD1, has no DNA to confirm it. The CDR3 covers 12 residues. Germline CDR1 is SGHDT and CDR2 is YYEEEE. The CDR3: CASSVQDQPQHF.

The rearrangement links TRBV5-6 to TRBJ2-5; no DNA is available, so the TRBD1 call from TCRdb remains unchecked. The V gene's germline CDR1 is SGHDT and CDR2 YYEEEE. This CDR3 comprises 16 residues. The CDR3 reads CASSLVTTVLQETQYF.

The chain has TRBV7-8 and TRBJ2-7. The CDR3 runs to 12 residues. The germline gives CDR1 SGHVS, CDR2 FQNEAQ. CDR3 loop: CASSLDVVEQYF.

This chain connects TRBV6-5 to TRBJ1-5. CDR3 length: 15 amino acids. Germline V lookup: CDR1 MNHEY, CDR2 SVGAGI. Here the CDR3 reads CASSYSTEGNQPQHF.

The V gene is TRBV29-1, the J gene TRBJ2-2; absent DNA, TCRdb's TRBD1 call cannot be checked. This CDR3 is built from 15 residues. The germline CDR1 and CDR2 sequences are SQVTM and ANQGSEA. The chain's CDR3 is CSVLGDRGKSGELFF.

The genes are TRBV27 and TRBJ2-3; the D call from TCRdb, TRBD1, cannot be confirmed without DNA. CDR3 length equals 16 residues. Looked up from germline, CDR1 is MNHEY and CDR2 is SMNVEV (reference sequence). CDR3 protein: CASSLRGVGTTDTQYF.

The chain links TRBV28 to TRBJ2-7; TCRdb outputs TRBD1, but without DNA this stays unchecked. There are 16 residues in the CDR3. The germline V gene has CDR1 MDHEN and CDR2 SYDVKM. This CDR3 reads CASSFVSLPSSYEQYF.

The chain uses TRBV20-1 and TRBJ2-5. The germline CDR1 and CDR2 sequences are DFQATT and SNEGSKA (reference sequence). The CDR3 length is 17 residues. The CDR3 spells CSAIPAVIGSTLETQYF.

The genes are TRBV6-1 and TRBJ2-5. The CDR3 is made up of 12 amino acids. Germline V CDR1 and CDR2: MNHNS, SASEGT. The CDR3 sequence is CASRDVQETQYF.

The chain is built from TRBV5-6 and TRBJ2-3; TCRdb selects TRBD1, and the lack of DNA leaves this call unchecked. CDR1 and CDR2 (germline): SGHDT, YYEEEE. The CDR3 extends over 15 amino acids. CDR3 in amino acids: CASSAGTPSTDTQYF.

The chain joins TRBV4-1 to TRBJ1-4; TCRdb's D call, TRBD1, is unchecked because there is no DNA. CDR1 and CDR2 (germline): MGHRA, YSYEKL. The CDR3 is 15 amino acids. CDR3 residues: CASSPTGGFREILFF.

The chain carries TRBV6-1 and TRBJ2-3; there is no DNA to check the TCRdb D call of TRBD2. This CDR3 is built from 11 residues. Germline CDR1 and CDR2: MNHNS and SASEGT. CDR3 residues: CASSGGTFQYF.

CDR3: CASTSPRSGGHEQYF. This chain links TRBV7-9 with TRBJ2-7; TCRdb gives TRBD1 as the D gene, but with no DNA this cannot be confirmed. Germline CDR1 and CDR2: SEHNR and FQNEAQ (reference sequence). This CDR3 has 15 amino acids. The full variable domain, with the rest looked up from reference TRBV7-9 and TRBJ2-7, is DTGVSQNPRHKITKRGQNVTFRCDPISEHNRLYWYRQTLGQGPEFLTYFQNEAQLEKSRLLSDRFSAERPKGSFSTLEIQRTEQGDSAMYLCASTSPRSGGHEQYFGPGTRLTVT.

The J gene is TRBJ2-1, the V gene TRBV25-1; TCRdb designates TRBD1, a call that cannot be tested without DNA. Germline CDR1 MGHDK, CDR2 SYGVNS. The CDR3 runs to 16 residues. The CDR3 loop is CASSERGQGYRNEQFF. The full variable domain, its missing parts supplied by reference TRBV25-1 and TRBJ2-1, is EADIYQTPRYLVIGTGKKITLECSQTMGHDKMYWYQQDPGMELHLIHYSYGVNSTEKGDLSSESTVSRIRTEHFPLTLESARPSHTSQYLCASSERGQGYRNEQFFGPGTRLTVL.

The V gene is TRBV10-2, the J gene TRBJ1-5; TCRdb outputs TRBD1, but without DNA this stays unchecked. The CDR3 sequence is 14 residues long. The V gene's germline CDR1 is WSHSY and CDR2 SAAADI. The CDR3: CASRQGGGNQPQHF.

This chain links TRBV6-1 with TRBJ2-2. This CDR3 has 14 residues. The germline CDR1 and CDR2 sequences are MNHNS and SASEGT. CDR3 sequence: CASSPLGTTGELFF.

CDR3: CASSARAANYGYTF. The rearrangement uses TRBV7-8 and TRBJ1-2. This CDR3 region has 14 residues. The germline V gene encodes CDR1 SGHVS and CDR2 FQNEAQ.